Listed here is a single T cell receptor (beta chain). Researchers generated cDNA in eight separate reactions per sample. TCRalpha along with TCRbeta cDNA was subjected to two nested PCRs lasting about 15 and 9 cycles. TCRdb re-called the 5' RACE reads, yielding one record per CDR3 amino acid sequence without DNA. The sample's table shows 300,000 to 400,000 distinct CDR3 sequences. This entry belongs to a study of monozygotic twins with inflammatory bowel disease. The germline V gene encodes CDR1 MGHDK and CDR2 SYGVNS. The CDR3 loop spans 12 amino acids. The chain carries TRBV25-1 and TRBJ2-7; lacking DNA, the TRBD1 call made by TCRdb goes unchecked. The source material was blood. The receptor comes from a human donor with ulcerative colitis or Crohn's disease, or a healthy co-twin of an affected twin (not recorded which). The CDR3 reads CASSGQVYEQYF.